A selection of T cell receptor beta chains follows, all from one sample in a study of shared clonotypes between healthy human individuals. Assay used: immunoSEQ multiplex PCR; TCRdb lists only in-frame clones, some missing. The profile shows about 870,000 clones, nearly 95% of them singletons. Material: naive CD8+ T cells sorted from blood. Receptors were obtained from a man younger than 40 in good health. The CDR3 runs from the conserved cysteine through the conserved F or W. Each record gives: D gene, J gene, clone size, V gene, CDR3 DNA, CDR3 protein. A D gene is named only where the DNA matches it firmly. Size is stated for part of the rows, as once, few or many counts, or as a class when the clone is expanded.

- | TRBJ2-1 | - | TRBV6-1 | TGTGCCAGCAGTGAAAGCGGCAGCTCCTACAATGAGCAGTTCTTC | CASSESGSSYNEQFF
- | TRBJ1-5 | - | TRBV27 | TGTGCCAGCAGTTTAATTCCCAGTACAAATCAGCCCCAGCATTTT | CASSLIPSTNQPQHF
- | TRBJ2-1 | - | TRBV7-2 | TGTGCCAGCAGCTACCATAACAATGAGCAGTTCTTC | CASSYHNNEQFF
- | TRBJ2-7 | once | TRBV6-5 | TGTGCCAGCAGTTACTCTAGCGGTGGAGCCTACGAGCAGTACTTC | CASSYSSGGAYEQYF
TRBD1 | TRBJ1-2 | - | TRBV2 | TGTGCCAGCAGTGAATATGGACAGGGAGGCTATGGCTACACCTTC | CASSEYGQGGYGYTF
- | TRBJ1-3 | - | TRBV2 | TGTGCCAGCAGTGAAAAAAGGGGACCTGGAAACACCATATATTTT | CASSEKRGPGNTIYF
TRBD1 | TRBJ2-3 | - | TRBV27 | TGTGCCAGCAGCGATGGGACAGGGGGGACAGATACGCAGTATTTT | CASSDGTGGTDTQYF
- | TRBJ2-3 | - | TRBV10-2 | TGCGCCAGCAGAGGGGGGGAGAGAAGCACAGATACGCAGTATTTT | CASRGGERSTDTQYF
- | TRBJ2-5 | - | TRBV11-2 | TGTGCCAGCAGCTTAGGAAAACTACTTCAAGAGACCCAGTACTTC | CASSLGKLLQETQYF
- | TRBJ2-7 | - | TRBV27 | TGTGCCAGCAGAGATACCGGGATCCTCTACGAGCAGTACTTC | CASRDTGILYEQYF
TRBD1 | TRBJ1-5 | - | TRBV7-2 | TGTGCCAGCAGCATCGCGATCGATGGACAGGGGGGTCAGCCCCAGCATTTT | CASSIAIDGQGGQPQHF
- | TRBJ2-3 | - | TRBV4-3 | TGCGCCAGCAGCCTCTCTTTTACAGATACGCAGTATTTT | CASSLSFTDTQYF
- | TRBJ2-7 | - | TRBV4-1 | TGCGCCAGCAGCCAACAAGGGGGCCCGGGGGCCCCTACCTACGAGCAGTACTTC | CASSQQGGPGAPTYEQYF
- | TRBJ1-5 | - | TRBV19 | TGTGCCAGCTCCTGGACAGCTCGTAGCAATCAGCCCCAGCATTTT | CASSWTARSNQPQHF
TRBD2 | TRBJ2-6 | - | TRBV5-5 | TGTGCCAGCAGCCTAGCGGGAGGGGTCCCAGAGCTCTCTGGGGCCAACGTCCTGACTTTC | CASSLAGGVPELSGANVLTF
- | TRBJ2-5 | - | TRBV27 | TGTGCCAGCAGTTTTAAGACTCAAGAGACCCAGTACTTC | CASSFKTQETQYF
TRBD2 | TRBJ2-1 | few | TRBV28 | TGTGCCAGTGTTGCGGGAGCATATGAGCAGTTCTTC | CASVAGAYEQFF
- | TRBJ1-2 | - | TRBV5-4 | TGTGCCAGCAGCTTGGGAATCCTAAGTGGGTATGGCTACACCTTC | CASSLGILSGYGYTF
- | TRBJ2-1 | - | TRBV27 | TGTGCCAGCAGTCCCTGGGGAGGCTACAATGAGCAGTTCTTC | CASSPWGGYNEQFF
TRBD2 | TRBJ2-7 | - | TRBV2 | TGTGCCAGCAGGACCGCGCTTCCGGGACTAGCGGAACCCTCCTACGAGCAGTACTTC | CASRTALPGLAEPSYEQYF
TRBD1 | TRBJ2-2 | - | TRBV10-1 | TGCGCCAGCGCTCCTGGGACAGGGGTCGGGGAGCTGTTTTTT | CASAPGTGVGELFF
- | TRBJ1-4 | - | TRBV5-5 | TGTGCCAGCAGCTTGGTCGGGAAGGGATCGGACGAAAAACTGTTTTTT | CASSLVGKGSDEKLFF
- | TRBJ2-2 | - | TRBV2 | TGTGCCAGCAGTGATCCGTCTAGAACTAGCACCGGGGAGCTGTTTTTT | CASSDPSRTSTGELFF
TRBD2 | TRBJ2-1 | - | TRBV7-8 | TGTGCCAGCAGGGATCTAGCGGGAGCGTTGAGCTCCTACAATGAGCAGTTCTTC | CASRDLAGALSSYNEQFF
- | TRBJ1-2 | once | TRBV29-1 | TGCAGCGTTGTGGGGTTTGATGGGGTTAACTATGGCTACACCTTC | CSVVGFDGVNYGYTF
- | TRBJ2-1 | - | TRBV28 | TGTGCCAGCAGTCCGGCCCACAATGAGCAGTTCTTC | CASSPAHNEQFF
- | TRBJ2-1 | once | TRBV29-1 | TGCAGCGTTGAAGGTTGGGCAGGGAAAGTGCCCATAGCCTACAATGAGCAGTTCTTC | CSVEGWAGKVPIAYNEQFF
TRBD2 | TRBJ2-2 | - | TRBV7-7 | TGTGCCAGCAGCTTAGTTATTAGCGGGAGTACGGCTGGGGAGCTGTTTTTT | CASSLVISGSTAGELFF
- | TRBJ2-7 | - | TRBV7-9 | TGTGCCACCGAGTCGGCCGGGGGTTACGAGCAGTACTTC | CATESAGGYEQYF